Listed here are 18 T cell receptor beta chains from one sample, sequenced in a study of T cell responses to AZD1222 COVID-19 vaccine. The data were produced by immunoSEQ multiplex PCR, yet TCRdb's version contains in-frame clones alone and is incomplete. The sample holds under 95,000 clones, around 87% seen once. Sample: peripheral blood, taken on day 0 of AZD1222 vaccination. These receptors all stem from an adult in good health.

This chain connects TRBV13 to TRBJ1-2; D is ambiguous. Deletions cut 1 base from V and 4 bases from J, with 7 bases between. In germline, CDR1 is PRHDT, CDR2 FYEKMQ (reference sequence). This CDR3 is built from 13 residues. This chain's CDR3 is CASSLETGYGYTF. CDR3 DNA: TGTGCCAGCAGCTTAGAGACCGGCTATGGCTACACCTTC.

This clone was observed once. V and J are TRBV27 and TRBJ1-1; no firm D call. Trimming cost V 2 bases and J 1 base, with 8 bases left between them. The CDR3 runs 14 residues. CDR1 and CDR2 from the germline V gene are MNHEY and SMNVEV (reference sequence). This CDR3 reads CASSLIGPNTEAFF. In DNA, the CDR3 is TGTGCCAGCAGTTTAATAGGGCCGAACACTGAAGCTTTCTTT.

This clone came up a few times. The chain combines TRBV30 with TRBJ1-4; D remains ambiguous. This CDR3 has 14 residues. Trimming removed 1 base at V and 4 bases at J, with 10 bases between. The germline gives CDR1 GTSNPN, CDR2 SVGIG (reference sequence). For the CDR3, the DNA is TGTGCCTGGAGTGAGGCGGAACATAATGAAAAACTGTTTTTT. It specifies CAWSEAEHNEKLFF.

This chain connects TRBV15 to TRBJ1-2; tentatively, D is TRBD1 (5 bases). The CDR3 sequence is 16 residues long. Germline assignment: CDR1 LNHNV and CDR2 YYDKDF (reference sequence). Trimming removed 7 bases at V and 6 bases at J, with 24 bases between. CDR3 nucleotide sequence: TGTGCCACCAAGGAACGAGGTGAGGGGCCCATTGATGGCTACACCTTC. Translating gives CATKERGEGPIDGYTF.

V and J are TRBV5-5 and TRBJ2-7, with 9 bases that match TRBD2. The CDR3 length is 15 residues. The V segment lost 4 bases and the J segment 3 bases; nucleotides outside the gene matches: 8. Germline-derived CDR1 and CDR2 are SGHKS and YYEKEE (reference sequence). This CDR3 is CASSPLGTSSYEQYF. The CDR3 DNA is TGTGCCAGCAGCCCTCTCGGGACTAGCAGCTACGAGCAGTACTTC.

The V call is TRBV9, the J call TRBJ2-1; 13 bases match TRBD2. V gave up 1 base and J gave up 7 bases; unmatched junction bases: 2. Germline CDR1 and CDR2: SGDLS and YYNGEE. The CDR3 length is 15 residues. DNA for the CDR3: TGTGCCAGCAGCGTAATGACTAGCGGGGGGAATGAGCAGTTCTTC. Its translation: CASSVMTSGGNEQFF.

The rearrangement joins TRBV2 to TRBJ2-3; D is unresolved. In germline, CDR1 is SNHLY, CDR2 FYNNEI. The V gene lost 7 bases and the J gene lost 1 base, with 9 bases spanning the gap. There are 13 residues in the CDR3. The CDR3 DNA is TGTGCCAGCACAAAGCTGCGCACAGATACGCAGTATTTT. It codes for CASTKLRTDTQYF.

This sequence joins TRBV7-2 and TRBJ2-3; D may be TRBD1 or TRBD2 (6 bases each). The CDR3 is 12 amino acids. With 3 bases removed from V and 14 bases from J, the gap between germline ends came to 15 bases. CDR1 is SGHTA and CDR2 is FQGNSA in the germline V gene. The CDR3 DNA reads TGTGCCAGCAGCTTCGGGGGCCCCGCGGGGTATTTT. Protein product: CASSFGGPAGYF.

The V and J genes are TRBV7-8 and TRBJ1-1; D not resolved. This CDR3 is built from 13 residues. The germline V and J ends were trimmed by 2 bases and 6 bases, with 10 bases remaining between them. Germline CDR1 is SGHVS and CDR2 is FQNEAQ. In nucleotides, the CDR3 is TGTGCCAGCAGCTTACGGAGTAGGGCTGAAGCTTTCTTT. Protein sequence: CASSLRSRAEAFF.

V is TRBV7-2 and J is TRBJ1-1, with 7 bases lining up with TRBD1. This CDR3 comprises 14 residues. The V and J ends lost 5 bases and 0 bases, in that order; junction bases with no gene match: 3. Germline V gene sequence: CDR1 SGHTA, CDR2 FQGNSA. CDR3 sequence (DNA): TGTGCCAGCAGCCGCGACAGGGTGAACACTGAAGCTTTCTTT. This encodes CASSRDRVNTEAFF.

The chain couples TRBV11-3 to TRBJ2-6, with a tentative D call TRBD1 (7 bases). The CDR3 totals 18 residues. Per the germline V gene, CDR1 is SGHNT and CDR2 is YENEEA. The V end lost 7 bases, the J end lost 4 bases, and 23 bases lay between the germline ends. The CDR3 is CASTSQPRQGLGANVLTF. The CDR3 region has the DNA TGTGCCAGCACCTCACAGCCGAGACAGGGACTCGGGGCCAACGTCCTGACTTTC.

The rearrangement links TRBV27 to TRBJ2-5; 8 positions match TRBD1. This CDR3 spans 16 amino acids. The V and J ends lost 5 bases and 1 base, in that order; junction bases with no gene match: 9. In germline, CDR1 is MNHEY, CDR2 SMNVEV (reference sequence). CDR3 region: CASSTGQGRVQETQYF. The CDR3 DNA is TGTGCCAGCAGTACAGGACAGGGTAGGGTCCAAGAGACCCAGTACTTC.

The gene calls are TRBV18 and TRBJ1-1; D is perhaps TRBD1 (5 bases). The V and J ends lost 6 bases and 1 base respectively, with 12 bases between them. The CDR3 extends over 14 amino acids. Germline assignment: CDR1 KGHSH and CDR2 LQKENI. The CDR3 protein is CASSSRRGNTEAFF. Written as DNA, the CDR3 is TGTGCCAGCTCTTCGAGGAGGGGGAACACTGAAGCTTTCTTT.

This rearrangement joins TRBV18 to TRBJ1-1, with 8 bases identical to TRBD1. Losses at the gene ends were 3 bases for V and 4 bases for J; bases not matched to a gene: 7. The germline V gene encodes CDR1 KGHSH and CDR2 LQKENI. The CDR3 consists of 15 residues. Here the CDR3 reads CASSPTGQGATEAFF. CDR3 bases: TGTGCCAGCTCACCGACGGGCCAGGGGGCCACTGAAGCTTTCTTT.

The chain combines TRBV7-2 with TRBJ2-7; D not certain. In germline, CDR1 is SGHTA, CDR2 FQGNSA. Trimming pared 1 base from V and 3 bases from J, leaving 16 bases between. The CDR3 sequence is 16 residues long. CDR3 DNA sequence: TGTGCCAGCAGCTTAGATCTTGGCAGAATTGACTACGAGCAGTACTTC. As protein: CASSLDLGRIDYEQYF.

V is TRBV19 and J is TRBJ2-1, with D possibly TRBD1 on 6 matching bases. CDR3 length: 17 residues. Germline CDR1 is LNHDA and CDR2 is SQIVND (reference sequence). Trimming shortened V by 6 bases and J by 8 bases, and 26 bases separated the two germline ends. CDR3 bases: TGTGCCAGTAGAAAAAAAGGGGGTTTTTTTGGGACCGATGAGCAGTTCTTC. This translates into CASRKKGGFFGTDEQFF.

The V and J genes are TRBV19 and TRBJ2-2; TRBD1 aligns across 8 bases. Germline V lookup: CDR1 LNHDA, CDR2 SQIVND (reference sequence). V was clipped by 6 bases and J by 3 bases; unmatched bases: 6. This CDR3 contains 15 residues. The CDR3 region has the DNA TGTGCCAGTAGGGCGGACAGGGTGGACACCGGGGAGCTGTTTTTT. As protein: CASRADRVDTGELFF.

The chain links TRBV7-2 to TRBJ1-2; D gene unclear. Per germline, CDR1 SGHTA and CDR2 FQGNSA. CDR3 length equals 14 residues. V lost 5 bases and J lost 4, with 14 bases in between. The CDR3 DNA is TGTGCCAGCAGCCCCACAACGGTCGGCTATGGCTACACCTTC. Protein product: CASSPTTVGYGYTF.